The 9 T cell receptor beta chains presented below share a single source sample, sequenced in a study of shared clonotypes between healthy human individuals. The table came from immunoSEQ multiplex PCR; TCRdb's copy has only in-frame clones and leaves some out. The sample lists more than 2,000,000 clones; approximately 95% were seen once. Sequenced input: naive CD4+ T cells from PBMCs. Subset reported: CD45RA+ positively selected. These receptors were collected from a young man in good health. Some clones in this sample may be carry-over from other donors' samples.

This sequence joins TRBV7-6 and TRBJ2-2; 8 nucleotides match TRBD1. CDR1 is SGHVS and CDR2 is FNYEAQ in the germline V gene. The CDR3 totals 17 residues. With 2 bases clipped from V and 5 bases from J, the junction kept 10 bases outside the gene matches. The CDR3 spells CASSLTSTGERTGELFF. Written as DNA, the CDR3 is TGTGCCAGCAGCTTAACGTCGACAGGGGAACGAACCGGGGAGCTGTTTTTT.

The CDR3 DNA is TGTGCCTGGGGTTACAGGGCGGGTACTGAAGCTTTCTTT. Amino acids: CAWGYRAGTEAFF. The chain has TRBV30 and TRBJ1-1; D perhaps matches TRBD1 (6 bases). V lost 5 bases to trimming and J lost 5 bases, with 15 bases between them. Germline V CDR1 and CDR2: GTSNPN, SVGIG (reference sequence). The CDR3 has 13 residues.

V and J are TRBV10-3 and TRBJ1-1, with D possibly TRBD1 on 5 matching bases. Between the trimmed V and J ends, which lost 2 bases and 0 bases, there was a span of 13 bases. This CDR3 is built from 16 residues. Germline V gene lookup returns CDR1 ENHRY and CDR2 SYGVKD. This chain's CDR3 is CAISEGQRNLNTEAFF. In DNA form, the CDR3 reads TGTGCCATCAGTGAGGGACAACGCAACCTGAACACTGAAGCTTTCTTT.

The chain carries TRBV30 and TRBJ1-2; TRBD1 matches 8 bases. This CDR3 region has 15 residues. V shed 3 bases and J 8 bases; nucleotides not matched to a gene: 14. Germline lookup yields CDR1 GTSNPN and CDR2 SVGIG (reference sequence). CDR3 region: CAWRESGTGFRGYTF. The CDR3, as DNA: TGTGCCTGGAGGGAGTCAGGGACAGGTTTCCGGGGCTACACCTTC.

This chain uses TRBV27 with TRBJ2-7; tentative D call: TRBD1 (5 bases). The CDR3 consists of 14 residues. Per germline, CDR1 MNHEY and CDR2 SMNVEV (reference sequence). V lost 5 bases, J lost 4 bases, and 15 bases lay in between. CDR3 sequence: CASSRLQVGYEQYF. For the CDR3, the DNA is TGTGCCAGCAGTCGATTACAGGTCGGGTACGAGCAGTACTTC.

This rearrangement joins TRBV5-1 to TRBJ2-4; no firm D call. This CDR3 region has 12 residues. CDR1 is SGHRS and CDR2 is YFSETQ in the germline V gene. Trimming took 3 bases from V and 6 from J, leaving 7 bases between them. In DNA, the CDR3 is TGCGCCAGCAGCTACACCGGAAACATTCAGTACTTC. Protein: CASSYTGNIQYF.

The chain carries TRBV7-3 and TRBJ2-7; TRBD1 aligns across 10 bases. The CDR3 is made up of 15 amino acids. V dropped 4 bases and J dropped 3; count of bases not matched to a gene: 6. Germline CDR1 is SGHTA and CDR2 is FQGTGA. The DNA of the CDR3 is TGTGCCAGCAGCTCGGCCGGGACAGGGGACTACGAGCAGTACTTC. This translates into CASSSAGTGDYEQYF.

This chain joins TRBV7-7 and TRBJ2-7, with 7 bases matching TRBD1. The germline V gene encodes CDR1 SSHAT and CDR2 FNYEAQ (reference sequence). V shed 3 bases and J 4 bases; nucleotides not matched to a gene: 9. The CDR3 is 15 residues long. The CDR3 sequence: CASSFGKGGEYEQYF. The DNA of the CDR3 is TGTGCCAGCAGCTTTGGAAAAGGGGGCGAATACGAGCAGTACTTC.

The rearrangement uses TRBV6-5 and TRBJ2-7, with 10 bases aligning to TRBD1. The CDR3 spans 14 residues. Germline V gene data show CDR1 as MNHEY and CDR2 as SVGAGI. With 5 bases clipped from V and 5 bases from J, the junction kept 6 bases outside the gene matches. CDR3 residues: CASSGTTGGHEQYF. For the CDR3, the DNA is TGTGCCAGCAGTGGCACGACAGGGGGCCACGAGCAGTACTTC.